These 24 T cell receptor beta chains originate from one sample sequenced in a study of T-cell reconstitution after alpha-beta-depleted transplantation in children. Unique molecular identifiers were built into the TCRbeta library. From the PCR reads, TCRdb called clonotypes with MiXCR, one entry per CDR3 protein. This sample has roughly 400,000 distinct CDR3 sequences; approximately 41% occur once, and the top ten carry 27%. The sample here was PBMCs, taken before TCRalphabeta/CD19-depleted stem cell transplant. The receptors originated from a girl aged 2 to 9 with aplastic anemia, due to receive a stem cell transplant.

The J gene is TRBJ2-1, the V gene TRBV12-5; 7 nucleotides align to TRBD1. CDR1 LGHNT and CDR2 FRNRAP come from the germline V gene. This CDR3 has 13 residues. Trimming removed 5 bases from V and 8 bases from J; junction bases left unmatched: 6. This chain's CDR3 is CASGQTGAHEQFF. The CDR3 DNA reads TGTGCTAGTGGTCAAACAGGGGCTCATGAGCAGTTCTTC.

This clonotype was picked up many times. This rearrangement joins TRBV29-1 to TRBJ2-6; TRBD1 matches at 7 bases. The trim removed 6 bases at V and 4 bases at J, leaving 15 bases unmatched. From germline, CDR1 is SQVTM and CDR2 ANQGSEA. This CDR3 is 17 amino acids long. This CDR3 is CSVLLGPDRVGANVLTF. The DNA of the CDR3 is TGCAGCGTCCTGTTGGGCCCCGACAGGGTCGGGGCCAACGTCCTGACTTTC.

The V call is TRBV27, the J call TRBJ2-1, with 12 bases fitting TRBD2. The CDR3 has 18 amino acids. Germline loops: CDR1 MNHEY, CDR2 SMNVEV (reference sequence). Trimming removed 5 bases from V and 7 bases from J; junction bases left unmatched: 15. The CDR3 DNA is TGTGCCAGCAGTGGCCGGACTAGCGGGGAGGAAAGGGCAAATGAGCAGTTCTTC. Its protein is CASSGRTSGEERANEQFF.

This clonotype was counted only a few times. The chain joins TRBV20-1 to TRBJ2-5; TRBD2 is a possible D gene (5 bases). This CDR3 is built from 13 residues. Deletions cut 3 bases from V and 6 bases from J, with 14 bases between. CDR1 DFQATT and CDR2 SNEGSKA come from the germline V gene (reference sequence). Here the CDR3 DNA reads TGCAGTGCTAGCTTGGACTCCCTAAAGACCCAGTACTTC. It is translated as CSASLDSLKTQYF.

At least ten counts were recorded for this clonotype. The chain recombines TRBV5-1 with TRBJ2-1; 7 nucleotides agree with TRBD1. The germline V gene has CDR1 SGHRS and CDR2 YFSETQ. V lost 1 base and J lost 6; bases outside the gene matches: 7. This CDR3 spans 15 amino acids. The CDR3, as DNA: TGCGCCAGCAGCTTGATGGACAGGTCAACCAATGAGCAGTTCTTC. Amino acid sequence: CASSLMDRSTNEQFF. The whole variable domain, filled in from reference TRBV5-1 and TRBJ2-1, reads KAGVTQTPRYLIKTRGQQVTLSCSPISGHRSVSWYQQTPGQGLQFLFEYFSETQRNKGNFPGRFSGRQFSNSRSEMNVSTLELGDSALYLCASSLMDRSTNEQFFGPGTRLTVL.

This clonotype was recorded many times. The CDR3 reads CSVGSSGSRNTGELFF. CDR3 sequence (DNA): TGCAGCGTGGGTAGTAGCGGGAGTCGGAACACCGGGGAGCTGTTTTTT. The rearrangement joins TRBV29-1 to TRBJ2-2, with 9 bases aligning to TRBD2. Trimming cost V 6 bases and J 1 base; bases outside gene matches: 9. The CDR3 sequence is 16 residues long. The germline CDR1 and CDR2 sequences are SQVTM and ANQGSEA.

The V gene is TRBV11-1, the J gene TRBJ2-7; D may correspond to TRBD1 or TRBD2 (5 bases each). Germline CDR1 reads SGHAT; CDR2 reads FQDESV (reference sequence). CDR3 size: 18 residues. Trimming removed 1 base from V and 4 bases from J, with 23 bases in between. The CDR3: CASSLGVKGPWTGYEQYF. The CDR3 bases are TGTGCCAGCAGCTTAGGGGTGAAGGGGCCTTGGACTGGGTACGAGCAGTACTTC. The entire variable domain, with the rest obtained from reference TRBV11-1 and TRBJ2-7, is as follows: EAEVAQSPRYKITEKSQAVAFWCDPISGHATLYWYRQILGQGPELLVQFQDESVVDDSQLPKDRFSAERLKGVDSTLKIQPAELGDSAMYLCASSLGVKGPWTGYEQYFGPGTRLTVT.

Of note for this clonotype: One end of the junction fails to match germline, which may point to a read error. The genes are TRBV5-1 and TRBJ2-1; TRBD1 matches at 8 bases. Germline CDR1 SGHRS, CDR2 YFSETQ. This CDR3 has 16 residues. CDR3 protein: CASSLGSGQGYNEQFF. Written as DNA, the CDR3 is TGCGCCAGCAGTTTGGGTTCCGGACAGGGATACAATGAGCAGTTCTTC.

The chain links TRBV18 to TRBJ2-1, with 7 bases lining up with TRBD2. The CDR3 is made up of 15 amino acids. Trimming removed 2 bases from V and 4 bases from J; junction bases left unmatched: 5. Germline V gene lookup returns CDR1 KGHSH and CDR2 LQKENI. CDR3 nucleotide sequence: TGTGCCAGCTCACCAGGGCGGGAGAGGTACAATGAGCAGTTCTTC. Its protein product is CASSPGRERYNEQFF.

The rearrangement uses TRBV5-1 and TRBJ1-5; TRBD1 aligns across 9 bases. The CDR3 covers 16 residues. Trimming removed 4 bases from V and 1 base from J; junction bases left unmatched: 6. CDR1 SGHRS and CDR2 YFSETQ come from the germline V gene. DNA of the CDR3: TGCGCCAGCAGCCAACCGGGACAGGGCAGCAATCAGCCCCAGCATTTT. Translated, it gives CASSQPGQGSNQPQHF.

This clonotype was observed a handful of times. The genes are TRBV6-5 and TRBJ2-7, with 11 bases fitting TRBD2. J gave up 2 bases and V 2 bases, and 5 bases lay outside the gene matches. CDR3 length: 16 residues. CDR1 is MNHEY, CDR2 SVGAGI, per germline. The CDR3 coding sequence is TGTGCCAGCAGTTACGGGGGACTAGCGGAACCCTACGAGCAGTACTTC. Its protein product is CASSYGGLAEPYEQYF.

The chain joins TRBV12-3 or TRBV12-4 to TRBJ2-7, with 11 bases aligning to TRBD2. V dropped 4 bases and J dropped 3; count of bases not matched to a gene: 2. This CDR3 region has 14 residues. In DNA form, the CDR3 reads TGTGCCAGCAGTTGGGGGACTAGCGGCTACGAGCAGTACTTC. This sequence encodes CASSWGTSGYEQYF.

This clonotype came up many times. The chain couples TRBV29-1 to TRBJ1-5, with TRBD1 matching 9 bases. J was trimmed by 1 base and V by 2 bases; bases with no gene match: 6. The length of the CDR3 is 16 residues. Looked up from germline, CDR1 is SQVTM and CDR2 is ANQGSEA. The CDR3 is CSVELATGGSNQPQHF. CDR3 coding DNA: TGCAGCGTTGAACTAGCGACAGGGGGAAGCAATCAGCCCCAGCATTTT.

Here the CDR3 DNA reads TGTGCCAGCAGTTATCAGGGGGCGACTGGGGCCAACGTCCTGACTTTC. Translated, it gives CASSYQGATGANVLTF. The chain has TRBV6-5 and TRBJ2-6; 8 bases match TRBD1. The CDR3 runs to 16 residues. CDR1 and CDR2 from the germline V gene are MNHEY and SVGAGI. V was clipped by 3 bases and J by 2 bases; unmatched bases: 3.

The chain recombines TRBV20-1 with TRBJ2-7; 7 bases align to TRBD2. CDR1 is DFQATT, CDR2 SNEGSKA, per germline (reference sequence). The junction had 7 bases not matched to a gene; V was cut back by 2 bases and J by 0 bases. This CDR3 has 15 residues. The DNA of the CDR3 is TGCAGTGCTAGAACGGGGGGTGGGGGCTCCTACGAGCAGTACTTC. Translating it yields CSARTGGGGSYEQYF.

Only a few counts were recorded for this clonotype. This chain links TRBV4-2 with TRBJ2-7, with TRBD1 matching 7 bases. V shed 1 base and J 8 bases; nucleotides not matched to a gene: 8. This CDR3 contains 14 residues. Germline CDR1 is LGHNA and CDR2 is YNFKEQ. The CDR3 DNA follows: TGTGCCAGCAGCCAAGGCCAGGGGGTCGGTCAGCAGTACTTC. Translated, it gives CASSQGQGVGQQYF.

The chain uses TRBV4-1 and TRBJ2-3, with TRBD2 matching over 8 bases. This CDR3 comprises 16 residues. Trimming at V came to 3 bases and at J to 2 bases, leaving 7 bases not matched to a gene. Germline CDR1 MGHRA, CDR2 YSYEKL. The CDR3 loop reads CASSQGGGLVTDTQYF. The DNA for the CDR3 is TGCGCCAGCAGCCAGGGAGGGGGACTAGTCACAGATACGCAGTATTTT.

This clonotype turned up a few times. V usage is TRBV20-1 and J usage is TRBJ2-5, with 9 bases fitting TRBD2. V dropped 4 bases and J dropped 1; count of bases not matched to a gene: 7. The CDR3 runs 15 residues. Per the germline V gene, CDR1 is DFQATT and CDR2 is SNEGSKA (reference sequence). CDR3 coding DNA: TGCAGTGCTAATTCTCCTAGCGGGGTCCAAGAGACCCAGTACTTC. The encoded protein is CSANSPSGVQETQYF.

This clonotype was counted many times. The CDR3 DNA sequence: TGCAGTGCTAGAGATAGCCGACTAGCGGGAGAAGAGCAGTACTTC. Residues: CSARDSRLAGEEQYF. The chain has TRBV20-1 and TRBJ2-7, with 12 nucleotides matching TRBD2. The ends lost 0 bases at V and 7 bases at J; junction bases unmatched: 7. In germline, CDR1 is DFQATT, CDR2 SNEGSKA (reference sequence). This CDR3 spans 15 amino acids.

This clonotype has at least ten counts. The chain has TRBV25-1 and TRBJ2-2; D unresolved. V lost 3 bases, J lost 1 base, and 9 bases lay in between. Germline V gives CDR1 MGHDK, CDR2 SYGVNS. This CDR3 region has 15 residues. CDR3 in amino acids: CASSDPTRNTGELFF. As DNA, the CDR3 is TGTGCCAGCAGTGATCCGACAAGGAACACCGGGGAGCTGTTTTTT.

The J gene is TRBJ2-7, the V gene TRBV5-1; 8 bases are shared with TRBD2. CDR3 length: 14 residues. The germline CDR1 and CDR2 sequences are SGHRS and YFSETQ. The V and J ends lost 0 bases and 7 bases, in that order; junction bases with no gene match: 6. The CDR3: CASSLDGRADEQYF. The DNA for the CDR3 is TGCGCCAGCAGCTTGGACGGGAGGGCCGATGAGCAGTACTTC.

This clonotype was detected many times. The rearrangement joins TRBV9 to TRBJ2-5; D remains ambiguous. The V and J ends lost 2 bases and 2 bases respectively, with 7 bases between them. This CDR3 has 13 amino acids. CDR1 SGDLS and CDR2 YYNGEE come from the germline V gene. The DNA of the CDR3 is TGTGCCAGCAGCGTGGGCCGACAAGAGACCCAGTACTTC. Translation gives CASSVGRQETQYF. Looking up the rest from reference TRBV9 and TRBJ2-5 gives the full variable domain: DSGVTQTPKHLITATGQRVTLRCSPRSGDLSVYWYQQSLDQGLQFLIQYYNGEERAKGNILERFSAQQFPDLHSELNLSSLELGDSALYFCASSVGRQETQYFGPGTRLLVL.

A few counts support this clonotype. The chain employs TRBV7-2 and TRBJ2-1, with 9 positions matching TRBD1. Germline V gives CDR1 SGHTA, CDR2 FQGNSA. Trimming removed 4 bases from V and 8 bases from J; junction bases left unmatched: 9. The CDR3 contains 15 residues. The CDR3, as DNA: TGTGCCAGCAGCTCACAGGGGGCGCTTTTCGATGAGCAGTTCTTC. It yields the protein CASSSQGALFDEQFF.

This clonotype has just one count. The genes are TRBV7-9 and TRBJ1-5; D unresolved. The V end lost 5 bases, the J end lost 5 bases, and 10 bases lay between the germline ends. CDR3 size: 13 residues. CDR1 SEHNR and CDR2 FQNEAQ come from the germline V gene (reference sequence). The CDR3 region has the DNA TGTGCCAGCAGCAGCGACGGCTATCAGCCCCAGCATTTT. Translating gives CASSSDGYQPQHF.